This T cell receptor (beta chain) was recorded in a study of blood T cell repertoires in COVID-19. Study as a whole: Spain, Italy and the United States supplied samples that represented acute and convalescent COVID-19. T cells, B-cell-depleted T cells, or PBMCs supplied cDNA or gDNA.

In the original processing: Researchers report that nucleated cell counts were estimated from reference gene primer amplification. The assay was immunoSEQ multiplex PCR, and TCRdb's table has in-frame clones only and misses some. The DNA was the basis for D and trimming; V, J and clone size are from that table. The sample has around 160,000 clones, around nine tenths seen once. The V gene's germline CDR1 is MNHEY and CDR2 SVGEGT. J lost 6 bases, V lost 4 bases, and 4 bases had no gene match. The CDR3 contains 14 residues. Across fewer than 25 US areas, participants ranged in age from about 18 to 90 years.

This chain links TRBV6-2 or TRBV6-3 with TRBJ2-4; TRBD1 agrees at 9 bases. The sample was PBMCs or T cells enriched from blood (not recorded which). This receptor was identified in a woman in her twenties or thirties with acute COVID-19. The CDR3 region has the DNA TGTGCCAGCAGTTCAAACAGGGGGCGAAACATTCAGTACTTC. Residues: CASSSNRGRNIQYF.